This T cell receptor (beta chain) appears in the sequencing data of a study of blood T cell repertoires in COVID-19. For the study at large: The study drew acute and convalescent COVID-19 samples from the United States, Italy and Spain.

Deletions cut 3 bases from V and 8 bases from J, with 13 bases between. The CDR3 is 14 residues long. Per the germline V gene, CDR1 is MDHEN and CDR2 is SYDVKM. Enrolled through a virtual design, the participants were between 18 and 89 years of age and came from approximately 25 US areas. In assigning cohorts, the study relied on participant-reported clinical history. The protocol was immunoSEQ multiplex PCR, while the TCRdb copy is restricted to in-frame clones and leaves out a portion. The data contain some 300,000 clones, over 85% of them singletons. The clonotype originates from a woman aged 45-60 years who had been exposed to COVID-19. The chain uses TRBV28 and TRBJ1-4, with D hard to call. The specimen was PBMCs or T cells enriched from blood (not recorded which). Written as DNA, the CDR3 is TGTGCCAGCAGTTTTTCCCGGGAGGACGAAAAACTGTTTTTT. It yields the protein CASSFSREDEKLFF.